This is a list of T cell receptor beta chains from one sample in a study of OX40 agonist ivuxolimab in advanced cancers. Sequencing used immunoSEQ multiplex PCR; TCRdb keeps in-frame clones, though not all of them. This table has roughly 110,000 clones, 75% to 95% appearing once. The material sequenced was CD4+ or CD8+ T cells sorted from blood, taken in a trial of the OX40 agonist ivuxolimab. All receptors come from an adult with an advanced solid tumor such as melanoma, head and neck, liver or kidney cancer. CDR3s include the opening cysteine and the closing phenylalanine or tryptophan. The D gene is left open where the match is weak. Clone size is not always given. Where it is, it says once, few, many or a class for expanded clones.

CDR3nt	CDR3aa	j_gene	v_gene	d_gene	abundance
TGTGCCAGCAGGACAGGGGGCCCCACCGGGGAGCTGTTTTTT	CASRTGGPTGELFF	TRBJ2-2	TRBV28	TRBD1	-
TGTGCCAGCAGCGCAAGTCGGACAGGGGGTAGGAACACTGAAGCTTTCTTT	CASSASRTGGRNTEAFF	TRBJ1-1	TRBV9	TRBD1	few
TGTGCCAGCAGCCCCATTTCGGGACAGGGGGCCACCTACGAGCAGTACTTC	CASSPISGQGATYEQYF	TRBJ2-7	TRBV14	TRBD1	-
TGCGCCAGCAGCGAACCGGGGCTAACAGATACGCAGTATTTT	CASSEPGLTDTQYF	TRBJ2-3	TRBV5-1	-	-
TGCGCCAGCAGCCAGGAAGGACTGATATACGAGCAGTACTTC	CASSQEGLIYEQYF	TRBJ2-7	TRBV4-3	-	-
TGCAGCGTTAATGTCCAGGACAGGGGGAACATTCAGTACTTC	CSVNVQDRGNIQYF	TRBJ2-4	TRBV29-1	TRBD1	once
TGTGCCAGCAGCTCAACTCTGTTTCGCGACGAGCAGTACTTC	CASSSTLFRDEQYF	TRBJ2-7	TRBV5-4	-	-
TGTGCCAGCAGGCTAGAGGGGGCTCAGCCCCAGCATTTT	CASRLEGAQPQHF	TRBJ1-5	TRBV28	TRBD1	-
TGTGCCACCAGCCAAACTACGGGAGTCGGGGAGCTGTTTTTT	CATSQTTGVGELFF	TRBJ2-2	TRBV15	-	-
TGCGCCAGCAGCAGGGGCCCGTCAGGGGGGAATTCACCCCTCCACTTT	CASSRGPSGGNSPLHF	TRBJ1-6	TRBV5-1	TRBD1	-
TGCGCCAGCAGCCAAGCAGGGGGGGGGTCACCCCTCCACTTT	CASSQAGGGSPLHF	TRBJ1-6	TRBV4-3	TRBD1	-
TGTGCCAGCACCCCCCAACAGGCAGTCTACGAGCAGTACTTC	CASTPQQAVYEQYF	TRBJ2-7	TRBV6-6	-	-
TGTGCCAGCAGCTTAGTTCCTCGGCTAGCGGGAATGGAGACCCAGTACTTC	CASSLVPRLAGMETQYF	TRBJ2-5	TRBV7-9	TRBD2	-
TGTGCCTGGAGTAGGGACAGTAACACTGAAGCTTTCTTT	CAWSRDSNTEAFF	TRBJ1-1	TRBV30	TRBD1	-
TGCGCCAGCAGCCAAGATCGGGGCAGAAAGCAGTATTTT	CASSQDRGRKQYF	TRBJ2-3	TRBV4-3	-	-
TGTGCCATATCACAGGGCGCTGAAGCTTTCTTT	CAISQGAEAFF	TRBJ1-1	TRBV10-3	-	once
TGCGCCAGCAGCCAAGCCCCCGCGGGGGACAAAGCCAAAAACATTCAGTACTTC	CASSQAPAGDKAKNIQYF	TRBJ2-4	TRBV4-3	-	-
TGTGCCAGCAGCTTAGTCGAGACCCAGTACTTC	CASSLVETQYF	TRBJ2-5	TRBV7-2	-	-
TGTGCCAGCAGCACAGGGGGGCAGGAAGGAGAGACCCAGTACTTC	CASSTGGQEGETQYF	TRBJ2-5	TRBV9	TRBD1	-
TGTGCCAGCAGCCAGATAGCCAAAAACATTCAGTACTTC	CASSQIAKNIQYF	TRBJ2-4	TRBV5-6	-	-
TGTGCCAGCAGCTTTAGCGGGGGGGCTTATGAGCAGTTCTTC	CASSFSGGAYEQFF	TRBJ2-1	TRBV7-2	TRBD2	once
TGTGCCAGTGGACCAGGGGGGAGCTCCTACGAGCAGTACTTC	CASGPGGSSYEQYF	TRBJ2-7	TRBV19	-	-
TGTGCCAGCAGTGAACTCAGGGTGGGGAATGAAAAACTGTTTTTT	CASSELRVGNEKLFF	TRBJ1-4	TRBV2	-	-
TGTGCCAGCAGCTTAGGCGGCACAGGGTGGGGCTACACCTTC	CASSLGGTGWGYTF	TRBJ1-2	TRBV13	-	once
TGTGCCTGGAACCTGCAGGGGGGCAATCAGCCCCAGCATTTT	CAWNLQGGNQPQHF	TRBJ1-5	TRBV30	TRBD1	-
TGTGCCAGTAGTACAGCCGGACAGGGGGGCCACTCTGGAAACACCATATATTTT	CASSTAGQGGHSGNTIYF	TRBJ1-3	TRBV19	TRBD1	-
TGTGCCAGCAGCCAATCCTCGGGGGGGGTATACAATGAGCAGTTCTTC	CASSQSSGGVYNEQFF	TRBJ2-1	TRBV4-2	TRBD2	-
TGCGCCAGCAGCTTGGGGGACAGGGCCAACAATGAGCAGTTCTTC	CASSLGDRANNEQFF	TRBJ2-1	TRBV5-1	TRBD1	once
TGTGCCAGCAGCTTTAGTAGCGGCTACACCTTC	CASSFSSGYTF	TRBJ1-2	TRBV5-8	-	-
TGTGCCAGCAGTTTACGGCGGGGAGGAGCAATCACTGAAGCTTTCTTT	CASSLRRGGAITEAFF	TRBJ1-1	TRBV27	-	once
TGTGCCAGCAGATGGGGAGGGGACACCGGGGAGCTGTTTTTT	CASRWGGDTGELFF	TRBJ2-2	TRBV7-3	TRBD2	-
TGTGCCAGCAGTTTTCAGGCGAGTGAGCAGTTCTTC	CASSFQASEQFF	TRBJ2-1	TRBV6-6	-	-
TGCGCCAGCAGCCAAGTGGGGGGGAACACTGAAGCTTTCTTT	CASSQVGGNTEAFF	TRBJ1-1	TRBV4-1	-	-
TGTGCCAGCACTGGGACTACACAAGAGACCCAGTACTTC	CASTGTTQETQYF	TRBJ2-5	TRBV6-5	TRBD2	-